These 20 T cell receptor beta chains were sequenced from one sample in a study of cytomegalovirus exposure and HLA in healthy donors. Primers: 60 Vbeta forward and 13 Jbeta reverse. Clones were read by immunoSEQ multiplex PCR, and TCRdb kept only the in-frame ones, dropping some. The sample contains approximately 150,000 clones, roughly 80% of which appear only once. Sequenced input: PBMCs. The source of these receptors is a woman aged 45-65 years in good health and CMV-seronegative.

A word on this clone: One end of the junction does not line up with germline, which may come from a read error. This chain links TRBV7-7 with TRBJ2-7, with TRBD2 identical over 9 bases. CDR1 and CDR2 (germline): SSHAT, FNYEAQ (reference sequence). This CDR3 has 15 residues. The CDR3 reads CASSLSSGDSYEQYF. The CDR3, as DNA: TGTGCTAGCAGCTTATCTAGCGGGGACTCCTACGAGCAGTACTTC.

The CDR3 protein is CASSLAQGRPRLTVHYSYEQYF. The CDR3 nucleotides are TGTGCCAGCAGCTTAGCGCAAGGTCGCCCCAGGCTGACAGTTCATTACTCCTACGAGCAGTACTTC. The genes are TRBV7-8 and TRBJ2-7; tentative D call: TRBD1 (5 bases). V lost 0 bases, J lost 0 bases, and 30 bases lay in between. This CDR3 region has 22 residues. The V gene's germline CDR1 is SGHVS and CDR2 FQNEAQ. Full variable domain (remainder filled in from reference TRBV7-8 and TRBJ2-7): GAGVSQSPRYKVAKRGQDVALRCDPISGHVSLFWYQQALGQGPEFLTYFQNEAQLDKSGLPSDRFFAERPEGSVSTLKIQRTQQEDSAVYLCASSLAQGRPRLTVHYSYEQYFGPGTRLTVT.

V gene TRBV14 combines with J gene TRBJ2-3; possible D gene TRBD2, 5 bases. Between the trimmed V and J ends, which lost 3 bases and 4 bases, there was a span of 11 bases. CDR1 is SGHDN and CDR2 is FVKESK in the germline V gene. The CDR3 is 14 amino acids. The CDR3 region is CASSQSGLSDTQYF. The CDR3 DNA is TGTGCCAGCAGCCAGTCAGGACTTTCAGATACGCAGTATTTT.

The sample holds one count of this clone. V is TRBV15 and J is TRBJ1-1, with TRBD1 as a possible D gene (6 bases). Germline V CDR1 and CDR2: LNHNV, YYDKDF (reference sequence). This CDR3 region has 16 residues. The ends were cut back, 0 bases at V and 1 base at J, with 12 bases in the middle. For the CDR3, the DNA is TGTGCCACCAGCAGAGAAAAGGGACACCCGAACACTGAAGCTTTCTTT. It yields the protein CATSREKGHPNTEAFF. Full variable domain (missing parts from reference TRBV15 and TRBJ1-1): DAMVIQNPRYQVTQFGKPVTLSCSQTLNHNVMYWYQQKSSQAPKLLFHYYDKDFNNEADTPDNFQSRRPNTSFCFLDIRSPGLGDTAMYLCATSREKGHPNTEAFFGQGTRLTVV.

This clone was detected only once. This CDR3 reads CASSPPRGLARETQYF. The CDR3 DNA is TGTGCCAGCAGCCCCCCCCGGGGACTAGCGAGAGAGACCCAGTACTTC. The chain joins TRBV6-6 to TRBJ2-5, with 10 bases fitting TRBD2. Losses at the gene ends were 6 bases for V and 4 bases for J; bases not matched to a gene: 11. The CDR3 has 16 residues. Per germline, CDR1 MNHNY and CDR2 SVGAGI (reference sequence).

J is TRBJ2-7 and V is TRBV7-8; D ambiguous. The germline V and J ends were trimmed by 1 base and 6 bases, with 10 bases remaining between them. CDR3 length: 13 amino acids. Germline V gene data show CDR1 as SGHVS and CDR2 as FQNEAQ. The CDR3: CASSLVVVSEQYF. The CDR3 region has the DNA TGTGCCAGCAGCTTAGTGGTAGTATCCGAGCAGTACTTC.

The chain couples TRBV27 to TRBJ1-5; TRBD1 is a possible D gene (6 bases). This CDR3 region has 13 residues. V was cut by 5 bases and J by 8 bases, with 13 bases left in between. The germline CDR1 and CDR2 sequences are MNHEY and SMNVEV (reference sequence). The CDR3 bases are TGTGCCAGCAGTCCCGGACAGAGGGAGCCCCAGCATTTT. Its translation is CASSPGQREPQHF.

Only a few counts were recorded for this clone. In DNA form, the CDR3 reads TGTGCCAGCAGCCTTGAGTCGAGTCCAACTAATGAAAAACTGTTTTTT. Its protein product is CASSLESSPTNEKLFF. J is TRBJ1-4 and V is TRBV4-2; D ambiguous. This CDR3 spans 16 amino acids. The V end was cut by 4 bases, the J end by 0 bases, with 12 bases between. CDR1 is LGHNA, CDR2 YNFKEQ, per germline.

This rearrangement joins TRBV2 to TRBJ2-2; D gene unclear. V shed 5 bases and J shed 4 bases, with 20 bases lying between them. Germline CDR1 is SNHLY and CDR2 is FYNNEI. The CDR3 has 17 residues. The CDR3 DNA sequence: TGTGCCAGCAGTAAGAGGTTTGAAAGCCGCGGCACCGGGGAGCTGTTTTTT. This codes for CASSKRFESRGTGELFF.

The chain recombines TRBV5-1 with TRBJ2-2, with 7 bases identical to TRBD2. CDR1 and CDR2 (germline): SGHRS, YFSETQ. Trimming removed 3 bases from V and 3 bases from J; junction bases left unmatched: 2. This CDR3 is 14 amino acids long. CDR3 DNA: TGCGCCAGCAGCTCTGGGGGGGACACCGGGGAGCTGTTTTTT. Encoded protein: CASSSGGDTGELFF.

The CDR3 here is CASSLAAGFGGYTF. CDR3 sequence (DNA): TGTGCCAGCAGCTTAGCGGCGGGATTCGGCGGCTACACCTTC. V gene TRBV7-2 combines with J gene TRBJ1-2; D uncertain. V gave up 0 bases and J gave up 8 bases, with 13 bases separating them. The CDR3 runs 14 residues. Germline lookup yields CDR1 SGHTA and CDR2 FQGNSA. Full variable domain (outside the CDR3, taken from reference TRBV7-2 and TRBJ1-2): GAGVSQSPSNKVTEKGKDVELRCDPISGHTALYWYRQSLGQGLEFLIYFQGNSAPDKSGLPSDRFSAERTGGSVSTLTIQRTQQEDSAVYLCASSLAAGFGGYTFGSGTRLTVV.

This clone was picked up one time. The rearrangement links TRBV28 to TRBJ1-1, with D uncertain. Trimming shortened V by 3 bases and J by 1 base, and 6 bases separated the two germline ends. CDR3 length equals 13 residues. Germline CDR1 reads MDHEN; CDR2 reads SYDVKM. The CDR3 reads CASSLNRNTEAFF. In DNA form, the CDR3 reads TGTGCCAGCAGTTTGAACAGGAACACTGAAGCTTTCTTT.

This clone was observed a handful of times. The chain carries TRBV5-1 and TRBJ1-2, with 11 positions matching TRBD1. J gave up 1 base and V 7 bases, and 3 bases lay outside the gene matches. The CDR3 spans 14 residues. CDR1 and CDR2 (germline): SGHRS, YFSETQ. CDR3 sequence: CASGGQGVNYGYTF. CDR3 coding DNA: TGCGCCAGCGGGGGACAGGGGGTTAACTATGGCTACACCTTC.

This sequence joins TRBV7-2 and TRBJ2-5, with 9 bases that match TRBD2. The CDR3 is made up of 15 amino acids. Germline loops: CDR1 SGHTA, CDR2 FQGNSA. The V segment lost 5 bases and the J segment 0 bases; nucleotides outside the gene matches: 4. CDR3: CASSRTSVYQETQYF. CDR3 DNA sequence: TGTGCCAGCAGCCGGACTAGCGTATACCAAGAGACCCAGTACTTC. Using reference TRBV7-2 and TRBJ2-5 for the parts outside the CDR3, the full variable domain is GAGVSQSPSNKVTEKGKDVELRCDPISGHTALYWYRQSLGQGLEFLIYFQGNSAPDKSGLPSDRFSAERTGGSVSTLTIQRTQQEDSAVYLCASSRTSVYQETQYFGPGTRLLVL.

The chain carries TRBV29-1 and TRBJ2-5; D not certain. The CDR3 sequence is 12 residues long. Per germline, CDR1 SQVTM and CDR2 ANQGSEA. Trimming stripped 3 bases from V and 1 base from J, with 6 bases between. The CDR3 here is CSVDYGQETQYF. The DNA for the CDR3 is TGCAGCGTTGATTACGGCCAAGAGACCCAGTACTTC.

The chain carries TRBV7-2 and TRBJ1-6; no definite D call. This CDR3 contains 11 residues. Germline V gene sequence: CDR1 SGHTA, CDR2 FQGNSA. Trimming pared 5 bases from V and 8 bases from J, leaving 4 bases between. The CDR3 nucleotides read TGTGCCAGCAGCCTTTATTCACCCCTCCACTTT. Its translation: CASSLYSPLHF.

This chain uses TRBV2 with TRBJ2-3, with D unclear. The CDR3 consists of 15 residues. Germline V CDR1 and CDR2: SNHLY, FYNNEI. The V end lost 8 bases, the J end lost 1 base, and 16 bases lay between the germline ends. CDR3 coding DNA: TGTGCCAGCCGACTTCAAAAACTTCGCACAGATACGCAGTATTTT. It is translated as CASRLQKLRTDTQYF. Looking up the rest from reference TRBV2 and TRBJ2-3 gives the full variable domain: EPEVTQTPSHQVTQMGQEVILRCVPISNHLYFYWYRQILGQKVEFLVSFYNNEISEKSEIFDDQFSVERPDGSNFTLKIRSTKLEDSAMYFCASRLQKLRTDTQYFGPGTRLTVL.

The chain recombines TRBV19 with TRBJ2-1; 8 bases map to TRBD2. V dropped 4 bases and J dropped 6; count of bases not matched to a gene: 2. Germline CDR1 is LNHDA and CDR2 is SQIVND (reference sequence). The CDR3 spans 13 residues. CDR3 in amino acids: CASSSGGINEQFF. DNA for the CDR3: TGTGCCAGTAGTAGCGGGGGGATCAATGAGCAGTTCTTC.

This chain joins TRBV9 and TRBJ2-3; no clear D gene. Trimming took off 7 bases at V and 2 bases at J, with 14 bases between the two ends. Per germline, CDR1 SGDLS and CDR2 YYNGEE. The CDR3 consists of 14 residues. This CDR3 is CASATAFTTDTQYF. CDR3 DNA: TGTGCCAGCGCAACAGCTTTTACCACAGATACGCAGTATTTT. The full variable domain, rest sourced from reference TRBV9 and TRBJ2-3, is DSGVTQTPKHLITATGQRVTLRCSPRSGDLSVYWYQQSLDQGLQFLIQYYNGEERAKGNILERFSAQQFPDLHSELNLSSLELGDSALYFCASATAFTTDTQYFGPGTRLTVL.

This clone was detected a few times. J is TRBJ1-2 and V is TRBV19; 8 bases agree with TRBD1. Germline V gene sequence: CDR1 LNHDA, CDR2 SQIVND (reference sequence). Germline trimming cut 7 bases from V and 6 bases from J; bases unmatched to any gene: 13. There are 15 residues in the CDR3. The CDR3 DNA is TGTGCCAGTATCGACGGACAGGGTGGTCCCCATGGCTACACCTTC. Translation: CASIDGQGGPHGYTF.